Here is one TCR beta chain with its context. As processed by the authors: The authors estimated nucleated cell counts from reference gene primer amplification. Generated by immunoSEQ multiplex PCR, the TCRdb table keeps only in-frame clones and is missing some. Clonal size and the V and J genes are those of that table, whereas D and trimming came from the DNA. The sample has 70,000 to 95,000 clones; about 92% are singletons. This sample is drawn from a study of blood T cell repertoires in COVID-19. Overall study: Acute and convalescent COVID-19 specimens originated in the United States, Italy and Spain. Sample material is recorded as cDNA or gDNA derived from T cells, B-cell-depleted T cells, or PBMCs.

Germline V gene sequence: CDR1 KGHSH, CDR2 LQKENI. CDR3 length: 15 residues. The V and J ends lost 6 bases and 2 bases, in that order; junction bases with no gene match: 8. The chain employs TRBV18 and TRBJ2-5, with 8 bases lining up with TRBD1. The sequenced sample consisted of peripheral blood. The sequence derives from a man in his fifties with acute or convalescent COVID-19. CDR3 DNA sequence: TGTGCCAGCTCGCGACAGGGGAGAAGTCAAGAGACCCAGTACTTC. This encodes CASSRQGRSQETQYF.